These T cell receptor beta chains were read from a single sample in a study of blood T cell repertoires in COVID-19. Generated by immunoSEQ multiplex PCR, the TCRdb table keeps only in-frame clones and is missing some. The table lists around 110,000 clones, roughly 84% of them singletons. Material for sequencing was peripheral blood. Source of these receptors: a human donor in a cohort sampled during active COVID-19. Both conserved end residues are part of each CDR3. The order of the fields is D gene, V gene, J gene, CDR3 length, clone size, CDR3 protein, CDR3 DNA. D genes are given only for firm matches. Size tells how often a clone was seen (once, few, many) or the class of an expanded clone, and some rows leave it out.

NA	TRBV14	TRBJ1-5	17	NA	CASSPWQTSILNQPQHF	TGTGCCAGCAGCCCCTGGCAGACTAGCATTCTCAATCAGCCCCAGCATTTT
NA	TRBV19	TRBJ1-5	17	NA	CASSIGRDQISNQPQHF	TGTGCCAGTAGTATAGGCAGGGATCAAATCAGCAATCAGCCCCAGCATTTT
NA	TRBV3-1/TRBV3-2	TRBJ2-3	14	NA	CASSQGTATDTQYF	TGTGCCAGCAGCCAAGGGACAGCCACAGATACGCAGTATTTT
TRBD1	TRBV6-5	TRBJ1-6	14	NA	CASTQGVFNSPLHF	TGTGCCAGCACTCAGGGGGTTTTTAATTCACCCCTCCACTTT
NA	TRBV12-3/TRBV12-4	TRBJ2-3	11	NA	CASRGEDTQYF	TGTGCCAGCAGAGGGGAAGATACGCAGTATTTT
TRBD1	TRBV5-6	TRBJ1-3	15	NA	CASSRRGLRGNTIYF	TGTGCCAGCAGCCGCAGGGGGTTACGCGGAAACACCATATATTTT
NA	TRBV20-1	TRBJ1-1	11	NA	CSAGGATEAFF	TGCAGTGCAGGTGGGGCCACTGAAGCTTTCTTT
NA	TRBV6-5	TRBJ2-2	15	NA	CASRAGTLNTGELFF	TGTGCCAGCAGAGCCGGGACTCTTAACACCGGGGAGCTGTTTTTT
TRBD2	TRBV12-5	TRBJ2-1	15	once	CASGFGLAGYNEQFF	TGTGCTAGTGGTTTTGGACTAGCGGGGTACAATGAGCAGTTCTTC
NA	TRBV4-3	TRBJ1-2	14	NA	CASSQDTTLYGYTF	TGCGCCAGCAGCCAAGATACCACCCTATATGGCTACACCTTC
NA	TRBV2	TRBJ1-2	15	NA	CASSETGQNNYGYTF	TGTGCCAGCAGCGAGACTGGACAGAATAACTATGGCTACACCTTC
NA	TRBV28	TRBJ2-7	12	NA	CASRATVREQYF	TGTGCCAGCAGAGCGACAGTACGTGAGCAGTACTTC
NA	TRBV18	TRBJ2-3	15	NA	CASSPGRVGTDTQYF	TGTGCCAGCTCACCGGGCAGGGTGGGCACAGATACGCAGTATTTT
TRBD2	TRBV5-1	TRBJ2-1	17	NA	CASSLASGGSSYNEQFF	TGCGCCAGCAGCTTAGCCTCCGGGGGGAGCTCCTACAATGAGCAGTTCTTC
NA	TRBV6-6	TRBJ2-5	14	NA	CASSYSQGSKTQYF	TGTGCCAGCAGTTACTCGCAGGGCTCGAAGACCCAGTACTTC
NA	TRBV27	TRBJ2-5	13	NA	CASSHSERETQYF	TGTGCCAGCAGCCATTCGGAGAGGGAGACCCAGTACTTC
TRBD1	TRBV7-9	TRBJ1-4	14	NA	CASRSNRGREKLFF	TGTGCCAGCAGGTCTAACAGGGGGCGCGAAAAACTGTTTTTT
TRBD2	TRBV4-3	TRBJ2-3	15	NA	CASSPTAGVPDTQYF	TGCGCCAGCAGCCCCACAGCGGGAGTCCCAGATACGCAGTATTTT
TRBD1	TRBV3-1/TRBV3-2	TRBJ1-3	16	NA	CASSFTGAGAGNTIYF	TGTGCCAGCAGCTTTACAGGGGCCGGGGCTGGAAACACCATATATTTT
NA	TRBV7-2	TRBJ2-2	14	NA	CASSLGLNTGELFF	TGTGCCAGCAGCTTGGGACTTAACACCGGGGAGCTGTTTTTT
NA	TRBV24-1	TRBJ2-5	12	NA	CATSESSKTQYF	TGTGCCACCAGTGAGTCCAGTAAGACCCAGTACTTC
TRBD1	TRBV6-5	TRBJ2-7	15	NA	CASSTKVQGVYEQYF	TGTGCCAGCAGTACTAAAGTTCAGGGGGTGTACGAGCAGTACTTC
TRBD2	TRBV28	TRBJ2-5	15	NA	CASTRLAGGQETQYF	TGTGCCAGCACCAGACTAGCGGGAGGGCAAGAGACCCAGTACTTC
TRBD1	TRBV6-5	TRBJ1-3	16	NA	CASSYSQQGAGNTIYF	TGTGCCAGCAGTTACTCTCAACAGGGGGCCGGAAACACCATATATTTT
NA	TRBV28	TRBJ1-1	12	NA	CASSLRGTEAFF	TGTGCCAGCAGTTTAAGGGGGACTGAAGCTTTCTTT
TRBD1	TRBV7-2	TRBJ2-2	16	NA	CASSLNQGANTGELFF	TGTGCCAGCAGCTTAAATCAGGGGGCGAACACCGGGGAGCTGTTTTTT
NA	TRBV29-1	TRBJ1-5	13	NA	CSVAVDSNQPQHF	TGCAGCGTTGCCGTAGATAGCAATCAGCCCCAGCATTTT
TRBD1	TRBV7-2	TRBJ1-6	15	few	CASSPRDRVMSPLHF	TGTGCCAGCAGCCCCCGGGACAGGGTGATGTCACCCCTCCACTTT
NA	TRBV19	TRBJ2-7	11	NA	CASGEAYEQYF	TGTGCCAGTGGGGAGGCCTACGAGCAGTACTTC
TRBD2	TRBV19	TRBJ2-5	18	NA	CASSMSVLAGSTVETQYF	TGTGCCAGTAGCATGAGTGTCCTAGCGGGGAGTACCGTAGAGACCCAGTACTTC
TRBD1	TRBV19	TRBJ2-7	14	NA	CASSIGQGAYEQYF	TGTGCCAGTAGTATAGGACAGGGGGCCTACGAGCAGTACTTC
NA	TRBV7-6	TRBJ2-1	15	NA	CASSLEQLGGNEQFF	TGTGCCAGCAGCTTAGAGCAACTAGGAGGCAATGAGCAGTTCTTC
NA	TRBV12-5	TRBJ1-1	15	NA	CASGLVNIMYTEAFF	TGTGCTAGTGGTTTGGTAAATATAATGTACACTGAAGCTTTCTTT
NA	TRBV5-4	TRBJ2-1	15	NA	CASSLTGSSYNEQFF	TGTGCCAGCAGCTTGACAGGGAGCTCCTACAATGAGCAGTTCTTC
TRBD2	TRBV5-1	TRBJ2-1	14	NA	CASSITGGPSEQFF	TGCGCCAGCAGCATCACGGGAGGGCCCAGTGAGCAGTTCTTC
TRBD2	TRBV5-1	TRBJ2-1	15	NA	CASSLGTSGHNEQFF	TGCGCCAGCAGCTTGGGGACTAGCGGACACAATGAGCAGTTCTTC
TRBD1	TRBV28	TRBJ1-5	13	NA	CASLDRGNQPQHF	TGTGCCAGCCTCGACAGGGGAAATCAGCCCCAGCATTTT
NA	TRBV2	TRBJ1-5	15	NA	CASSELGRSNQPQHF	TGTGCCAGCAGTGAGCTTGGCAGGTCCAATCAGCCCCAGCATTTT
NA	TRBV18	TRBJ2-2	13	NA	CASSSGNTGELFF	TGTGCCAGCTCGTCAGGGAACACCGGGGAGCTGTTTTTT
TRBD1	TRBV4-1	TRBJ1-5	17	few	CASSQELQGAYNQPQHF	TGCGCCAGCAGCCAAGAACTCCAGGGGGCGTACAATCAGCCCCAGCATTTT
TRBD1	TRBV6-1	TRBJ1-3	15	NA	CASSETGGAGNTIYF	TGTGCCAGCAGTGAAACAGGGGGAGCTGGAAACACCATATATTTT
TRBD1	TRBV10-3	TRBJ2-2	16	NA	CAISESLGTGAGELFF	TGTGCCATCAGTGAGTCGCTTGGGACAGGGGCCGGGGAGCTGTTTTTT
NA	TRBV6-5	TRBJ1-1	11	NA	CASHRNTEAFF	TGTGCCAGCCACAGAAACACTGAAGCTTTCTTT
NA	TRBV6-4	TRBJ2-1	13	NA	CASSVGEYNEQFF	TGTGCCAGCAGTGTGGGCGAGTACAATGAGCAGTTCTTC
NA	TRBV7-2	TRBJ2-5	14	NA	CASSFGRSRETQYF	TGTGCCAGCAGCTTCGGGAGATCGAGAGAGACCCAGTACTTC
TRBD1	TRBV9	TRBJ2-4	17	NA	CASSVLIWDRAKNIQYF	TGTGCCAGCAGCGTTCTAATATGGGACAGAGCAAAAAACATTCAGTACTTC
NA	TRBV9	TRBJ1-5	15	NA	CASSLSHSSNQPQHF	TGTGCCAGCAGCCTATCTCACAGTAGCAATCAGCCCCAGCATTTT
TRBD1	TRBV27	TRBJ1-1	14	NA	CASTHRDRNTEAFF	TGTGCCAGCACTCACCGGGACAGAAACACTGAAGCTTTCTTT
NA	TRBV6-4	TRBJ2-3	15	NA	CASSAAGAPTDTQYF	TGTGCCAGCAGTGCTGCAGGGGCCCCCACAGATACGCAGTATTTT
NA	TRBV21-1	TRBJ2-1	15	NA	CASSKDGTSSNEQFF	TGTGCCAGCAGCAAAGACGGGACTAGCAGCAATGAGCAGTTCTTC
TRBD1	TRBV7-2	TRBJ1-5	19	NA	CASSLGRDRGTVNNQPQHF	TGTGCCAGCAGCTTGGGGAGGGACAGGGGCACGGTGAACAATCAGCCCCAGCATTTT
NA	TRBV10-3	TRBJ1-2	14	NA	CAISEDGDGGPTSF	TGTGCCATCAGTGAGGATGGAGATGGGGGCCCGACAAGCTTC